The TCR beta chain described here comes from a study of blood T cells in healthy people across ages. The junction had 7 bases not matched to a gene; V was cut back by 3 bases and J by 0 bases. The CDR3 is 18 residues long. Per germline, CDR1 SGDLS and CDR2 YYNGEE. Through a sample-barcoded 5' primer and a J-beta primer mix, a second PCR was run for roughly 6 to 11 cycles. TCRdb itself ran the 5' RACE reads through MiXCR, one entry per CDR3 protein. The profile shows approximately 800,000 distinct CDR3 sequences, more than 35% of them singletons. The chain joins TRBV9 to TRBJ1-4; 11 bases agree with TRBD1. Input material: blood. The clonotype originates from a man older than 75 in good health. The CDR3 protein is CASSASRDRGTTNEKLFF. The CDR3 DNA follows: TGTGCCAGCAGCGCGTCCCGGGACAGGGGGACAACTAATGAAAAACTGTTTTTT.